One sample yielded the 26 T cell receptor beta chains listed below, sequenced in a study of cytomegalovirus exposure and HLA in healthy donors (dated by TCRdb to the late 2010s). The library was obtained by the immunoSEQ multiplex PCR assay. A mixture of 60 forward primers for TCR Vbeta segments and 13 reverse primers for TCR Jbeta segments was used in the multiplex PCR. Drawn from immuneACCESS, this table holds only the in-frame rearrangements with V and J called that TCRdb kept. Clones are partly lost; checked studies trace under half to an unresolved V gene and leave the rest unexplained. This sample has around 150,000 clones in its table, and around 10% of those were observed once. 1.5% to 2% of the sample is taken by the ten largest. Material for sequencing was PBMCs. The receptors here all came from a male donor in good health and CMV-seronegative.

V usage is TRBV6-6 and J usage is TRBJ2-7, with a weak D call TRBD2 (7 bases). V was clipped by 6 bases and J by 4 bases, with 16 bases between them. The CDR3 spans 14 residues. CDR1 MNHNY and CDR2 SVGAGI come from the germline V gene (reference sequence). CDR3 residues: CASSWGGATYEQYF. The CDR3 DNA reads as TGTGCCAGCAGCTGGGGGGGCGCGACTTACGAGCAGTACTTC.

In its sample, this clone was seen a few times. V is TRBV15 and J is TRBJ2-7; the D gene is possibly TRBD2 (6 bases). The germline V gene encodes CDR1 LNHNV and CDR2 YYDKDF (reference sequence). This CDR3 is built from 16 residues. V was pared by 1 base and J by 0 bases, with 13 bases between. CDR3 protein: CATSRGLEGSSYEQYF. CDR3 DNA sequence: TGTGCCACCAGCAGAGGGTTGGAGGGGAGCTCCTACGAGCAGTACTTC.

This clone has only a few counts. The V gene is TRBV6-1, the J gene TRBJ1-5, with unresolved D. The V and J ends lost 1 base and 7 bases respectively, with 11 bases between them. The germline V gene has CDR1 MNHNS and CDR2 SASEGT. The CDR3 extends over 14 amino acids. The chain's CDR3 is CASSEEWGGQPQHF. The CDR3 nucleotides are TGTGCCAGCAGTGAAGAGTGGGGAGGGCAGCCCCAGCATTTT.

This clone was detected only a few times. This chain connects TRBV5-4 to TRBJ2-3, with D possibly TRBD2 on 6 matching bases. Germline CDR1 reads SGHNT; CDR2 reads YYREEE (reference sequence). CDR3 size: 16 residues. The V end lost 1 base, the J end lost 4 bases, and 16 bases lay between the germline ends. This CDR3 is CASSLYRGGVADTQYF. CDR3 bases: TGTGCCAGCAGCTTGTACCGGGGCGGGGTGGCAGATACGCAGTATTTT.

This clone was counted only a few times. This rearrangement joins TRBV4-1 to TRBJ1-1; TRBD1 might be the D (5 bases). The V end lost 5 bases, the J end lost 3 bases, and 16 bases lay between the germline ends. The CDR3 runs 15 residues. Germline-derived CDR1 and CDR2 are MGHRA and YSYEKL. This chain's CDR3 is CASSVSARVDTEAFF. As DNA, the CDR3 is TGCGCCAGCAGCGTTAGTGCCAGGGTGGACACTGAAGCTTTCTTT.

The rearrangement joins TRBV4-3 to TRBJ2-1, with D perhaps TRBD1 (5 bases). V lost 1 base and J 6 bases, leaving 7 bases between the germline ends. This CDR3 is 13 amino acids long. From germline, CDR1 is LGHNA and CDR2 YSLEER. The DNA of the CDR3 is TGCGCCAGCAGCCAAGGCAGGGTCAATGAGCAGTTCTTC. Translating gives CASSQGRVNEQFF.

This clone was found a few times. The chain is built from TRBV18 and TRBJ2-7; maybe TRBD2 (6 bases). Germline V gives CDR1 KGHSH, CDR2 LQKENI. The CDR3 totals 13 residues. Trimming cost V 2 bases and J 6 bases, with 11 bases left between them. CDR3 residues: CASSPVGGLEQYF. DNA for the CDR3: TGTGCCAGCTCACCAGTCGGAGGGCTCGAGCAGTACTTC.

This clone was detected a few times. This chain joins TRBV30 and TRBJ1-5; 9 nucleotides line up with TRBD1. V gave up 3 bases and J gave up 5 bases; unmatched junction bases: 5. Germline V CDR1 and CDR2: GTSNPN, SVGIG (reference sequence). This CDR3 has 14 residues. CDR3 bases: TGTGCCTGGAGGAGTACAGGGGGCTATCAGCCCCAGCATTTT. Encoded protein: CAWRSTGGYQPQHF.

V is TRBV28 and J is TRBJ1-1; D not resolved. V dropped 3 bases and J dropped 8 bases, with 10 bases sitting between them. Germline V gene lookup returns CDR1 MDHEN and CDR2 SYDVKM. The CDR3 sequence is 12 residues long. CDR3 loop: CASSFTSAEAFF. Written as DNA, the CDR3 is TGTGCCAGCAGTTTCACCTCAGCGGAAGCTTTCTTT.

The chain carries TRBV27 and TRBJ2-1; TRBD2 agrees at 8 bases. Germline CDR1 is MNHEY and CDR2 is SMNVEV (reference sequence). The CDR3 length is 16 residues. V was clipped by 5 bases and J by 0 bases; unmatched bases: 6. CDR3 amino acids: CASSPVGGASYNEQFF. The CDR3 coding sequence is TGTGCCAGCAGTCCCGTCGGGGGGGCCTCCTACAATGAGCAGTTCTTC.

This clone was counted ten times or more. The chain uses TRBV5-6 and TRBJ1-1; D remains unclear. V lost 1 base and J lost 1, with 8 bases in between. The CDR3 totals 14 residues. Germline CDR1 and CDR2: SGHDT and YYEEEE. The CDR3 loop reads CASSLYAGNTEAFF. The CDR3 nucleotides are TGTGCCAGCAGCTTGTACGCAGGGAACACTGAAGCTTTCTTT.

This clone was recorded a few times. This sequence joins TRBV9 and TRBJ1-1; 7 bases are shared with TRBD1. The J segment lost 4 bases and the V segment lost 0 bases, leaving 6 bases of the junction unmatched. The CDR3 spans 15 residues. The germline V gene encodes CDR1 SGDLS and CDR2 YYNGEE. CDR3 sequence (DNA): TGTGCCAGCAGCGTAGGGGGGAACAGGGGCACTGAAGCTTTCTTT. Translating gives CASSVGGNRGTEAFF.

The chain carries TRBV4-2 and TRBJ1-5, with D possibly matching TRBD1 (5 bases). The germline CDR1 and CDR2 sequences are LGHNA and YNFKEQ. CDR3 length equals 15 residues. Trimming pared 4 bases from V and 7 bases from J, leaving 17 bases between. The CDR3 bases are TGTGCCAGCAGCCCGGGGGTGGGAGGGATCCAGCCCCAGCATTTT. Encoded protein: CASSPGVGGIQPQHF.

The rearrangement uses TRBV7-2 and TRBJ2-6; TRBD2 agrees at 7 bases. Trimming took 5 bases from V and 0 from J; bases not matched to a gene: 13. Germline values: CDR1 SGHTA, CDR2 FQGNSA. The CDR3 totals 19 residues. The CDR3 bases are TGTGCCAGCAGCGAAAGGGGAGGGGCGGATTTCTCTGGGGCCAACGTCCTGACTTTC. Its protein product is CASSERGGADFSGANVLTF.

This clone came up a few times. This rearrangement joins TRBV7-9 to TRBJ1-1; D call uncertain. Germline CDR1 and CDR2: SEHNR and FQNEAQ (reference sequence). The V end lost 3 bases, the J end lost 3 bases, and 14 bases lay between the germline ends. This CDR3 comprises 15 residues. The CDR3 loop reads CASSFGLGGDTEAFF. The CDR3 coding sequence is TGTGCCAGCAGCTTCGGCCTCGGAGGCGACACTGAAGCTTTCTTT.

The V call is TRBV4-2, the J call TRBJ1-1; D ambiguous. Germline-derived CDR1 and CDR2 are LGHNA and YNFKEQ. This CDR3 region has 12 residues. Between the trimmed V and J ends, which lost 4 bases and 5 bases, there was a span of 8 bases. CDR3 region: CASSPGGTEAFF. The DNA for the CDR3 is TGTGCCAGCAGCCCCGGAGGGACTGAAGCTTTCTTT.

This chain links TRBV28 with TRBJ2-7; 7 bases align to TRBD1. Trimming at V came to 10 bases and at J to 3 bases, leaving 9 bases not matched to a gene. Germline-derived CDR1 and CDR2 are MDHEN and SYDVKM. This CDR3 spans 13 amino acids. CDR3 amino acids: CATHRDRHYEQYF. In DNA form, the CDR3 reads TGTGCCACACACCGGGACAGACACTACGAGCAGTACTTC. Together with reference TRBV28 and TRBJ2-7, the CDR3 gives the full variable domain: DVKVTQSSRYLVKRTGEKVFLECVQDMDHENMFWYRQDPGLGLRLIYFSYDVKMKEKGDIPEGYSVSREKKERFSLILESASTNQTSMYLCATHRDRHYEQYFGPGTRLTVT.

The chain joins TRBV5-6 to TRBJ2-1; tentatively, D is TRBD2 (5 bases). The CDR3 spans 16 residues. With 1 base removed from V and 8 bases from J, the gap between germline ends came to 19 bases. In germline, CDR1 is SGHDT, CDR2 YYEEEE. The CDR3 DNA sequence: TGTGCCAGCAGCTTGATGCTTACCTTTAGCGTTGATGAGCAGTTCTTC. Encoded protein: CASSLMLTFSVDEQFF. The full variable domain, completed using reference TRBV5-6 and TRBJ2-1, is DAGVTQSPTHLIKTRGQQVTLRCSPKSGHDTVSWYQQALGQGPQFIFQYYEEEERQRGNFPDRFSGHQFPNYSSELNVNALLLGDSALYLCASSLMLTFSVDEQFFGPGTRLTVL.

This clone occurred a few times. The genes are TRBV5-4 and TRBJ1-2; D remains unclear. V lost 0 bases to trimming and J lost 0 bases, with 15 bases between them. Germline V gives CDR1 SGHNT, CDR2 YYREEE (reference sequence). This CDR3 is built from 17 residues. CDR3 in DNA: TGTGCCAGCAGCTTGGATACGGACTCTAAATCTAACTATGGCTACACCTTC. Translation: CASSLDTDSKSNYGYTF.

This clone was observed a handful of times. The chain links TRBV7-2 to TRBJ2-4, with a weak D call TRBD2 (6 bases). Trimming pared 5 bases from V and 1 base from J, leaving 18 bases between. Germline V gene data show CDR1 as SGHTA and CDR2 as FQGNSA. The CDR3 runs 17 residues. CDR3 region: CASSPRAGGIAKNIQYF. CDR3 in DNA: TGTGCCAGCAGCCCCCGAGCCGGGGGTATTGCCAAAAACATTCAGTACTTC.

This clone was seen a few times. V gene TRBV28 combines with J gene TRBJ2-7; 9 positions agree with TRBD1. Germline V gene sequence: CDR1 MDHEN, CDR2 SYDVKM. This CDR3 has 14 residues. The junction had 2 bases not matched to a gene; V was cut back by 3 bases and J by 2 bases. The CDR3 DNA is TGTGCCAGCAGTTTGAGGGACAGGGCCTACGAGCAGTACTTC. This encodes CASSLRDRAYEQYF.

V usage is TRBV7-2 and J usage is TRBJ1-1, with D unclear. V was trimmed by 5 bases and J by 6 bases, leaving 16 bases between them. This CDR3 is 14 amino acids long. Germline CDR1 and CDR2: SGHTA and FQGNSA. For the CDR3, the DNA is TGTGCCAGCAGCCTGAACGGCAGGCTCCCTGAAGCTTTCTTT. Its translation is CASSLNGRLPEAFF.

The table lists this clone with a few counts. The gene calls are TRBV19 and TRBJ2-7; maybe TRBD1 (6 bases). The CDR3 totals 14 residues. Trimming removed 5 bases from V and 0 bases from J, with 11 bases in between. CDR1 is LNHDA and CDR2 is SQIVND in the germline V gene (reference sequence). The CDR3 spells CASSLTGSSYEQYF. As DNA, the CDR3 is TGTGCCAGTAGTCTTACAGGGAGCTCCTACGAGCAGTACTTC.

This clone turned up a few times. This CDR3 reads CASSQDRGTGGSKEQYF. CDR3 nucleotide sequence: TGCGCCAGCAGCCAAGATCGGGGGACAGGGGGTTCAAAGGAGCAGTACTTC. V and J are TRBV4-3 and TRBJ2-5; TRBD1 matches at 11 bases. Germline CDR1 LGHNA, CDR2 YSLEER. V was clipped by 0 bases and J by 11 bases; unmatched bases: 14. The CDR3 covers 17 residues.

This sequence joins TRBV28 and TRBJ1-6, with a weak D call TRBD1 (5 bases). The CDR3 sequence is 16 residues long. V lost 3 bases, J lost 4 bases, and 13 bases lay in between. CDR1 and CDR2 from the germline V gene are MDHEN and SYDVKM. CDR3 in amino acids: CASSFPQGGYNSPLHF. CDR3 sequence (DNA): TGTGCCAGCAGTTTCCCCCAGGGTGGGTATAATTCACCCCTCCACTTT.

This clone was detected a few times. The chain links TRBV29-1 to TRBJ1-1, with TRBD1 matching 7 bases. Per germline, CDR1 SQVTM and CDR2 ANQGSEA. Trimming at V came to 6 bases and at J to 0 bases, leaving 13 bases not matched to a gene. The CDR3 covers 16 residues. The CDR3 sequence is CSVDGTDRGMNTEAFF. CDR3 bases: TGCAGCGTGGATGGGACAGATAGGGGCATGAACACTGAAGCTTTCTTT.